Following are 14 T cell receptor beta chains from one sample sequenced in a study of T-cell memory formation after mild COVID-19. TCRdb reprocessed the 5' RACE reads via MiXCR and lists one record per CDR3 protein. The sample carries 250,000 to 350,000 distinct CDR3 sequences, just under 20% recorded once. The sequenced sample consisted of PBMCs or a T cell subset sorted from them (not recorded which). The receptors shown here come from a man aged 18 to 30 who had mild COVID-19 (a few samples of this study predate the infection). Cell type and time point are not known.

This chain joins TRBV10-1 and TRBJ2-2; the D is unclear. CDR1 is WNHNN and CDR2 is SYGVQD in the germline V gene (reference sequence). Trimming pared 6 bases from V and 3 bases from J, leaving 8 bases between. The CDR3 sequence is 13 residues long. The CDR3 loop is CASSTSYTGELFF. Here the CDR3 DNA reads TGCGCCAGCAGCACCTCGTACACCGGGGAGCTGTTTTTT.

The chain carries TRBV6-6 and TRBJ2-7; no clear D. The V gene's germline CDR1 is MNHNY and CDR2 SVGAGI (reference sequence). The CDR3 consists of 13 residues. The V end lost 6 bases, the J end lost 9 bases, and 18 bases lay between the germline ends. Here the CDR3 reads CASSRAFGSWQYV. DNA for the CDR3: TGTGCCAGCAGCCGGGCTTTTGGATCGTGGCAGTACGTC.

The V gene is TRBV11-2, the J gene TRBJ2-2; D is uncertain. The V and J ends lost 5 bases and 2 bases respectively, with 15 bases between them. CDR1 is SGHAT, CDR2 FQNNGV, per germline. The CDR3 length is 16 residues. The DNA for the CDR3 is TGTGCCAGCAGCCCCGGGCTCGGCGGTAACACCGGGGAGCTGTTTTTT. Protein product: CASSPGLGGNTGELFF.

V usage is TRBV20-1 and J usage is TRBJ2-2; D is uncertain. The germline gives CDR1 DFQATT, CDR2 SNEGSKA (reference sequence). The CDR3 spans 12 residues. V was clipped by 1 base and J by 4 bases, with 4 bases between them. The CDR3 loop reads CSARGGTGELFF. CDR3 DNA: TGCAGTGCTAGAGGAGGCACCGGGGAGCTGTTTTTT.

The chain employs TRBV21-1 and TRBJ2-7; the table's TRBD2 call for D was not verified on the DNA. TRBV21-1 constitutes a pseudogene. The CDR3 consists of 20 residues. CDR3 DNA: TGTGCCAGCAGCAAAGCGGTCGGACTAGCGGGGGGCCTCCTGTCCTACGAGCAGTACGTC. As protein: CASSKAVGLAGGLLSYEQYV.

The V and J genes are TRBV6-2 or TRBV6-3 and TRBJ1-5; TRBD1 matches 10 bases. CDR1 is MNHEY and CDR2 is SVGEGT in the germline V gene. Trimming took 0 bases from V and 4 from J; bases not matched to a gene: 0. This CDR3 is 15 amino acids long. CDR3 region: CASSYSGQGNQPQHF. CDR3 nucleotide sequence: TGTGCCAGCAGTTACTCGGGACAGGGGAATCAGCCCCAGCATTTT.

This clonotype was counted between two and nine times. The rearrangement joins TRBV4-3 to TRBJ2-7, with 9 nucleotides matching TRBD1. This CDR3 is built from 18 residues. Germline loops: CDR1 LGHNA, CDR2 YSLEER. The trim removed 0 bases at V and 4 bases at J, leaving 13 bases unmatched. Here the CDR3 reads CASSQEGPTGGRDYEQYV. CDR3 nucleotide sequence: TGCGCCAGCAGCCAAGAGGGTCCGACAGGGGGAAGGGATTACGAGCAGTACGTC.

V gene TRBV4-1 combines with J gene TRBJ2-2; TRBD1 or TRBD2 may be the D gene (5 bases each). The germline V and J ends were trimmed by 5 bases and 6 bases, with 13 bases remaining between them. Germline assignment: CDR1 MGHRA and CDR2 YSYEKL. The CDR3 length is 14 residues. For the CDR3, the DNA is TGCGCCAGCAGCTGGGACCGGGACGCCGGGGAGCTGTTTTTT. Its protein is CASSWDRDAGELFF.

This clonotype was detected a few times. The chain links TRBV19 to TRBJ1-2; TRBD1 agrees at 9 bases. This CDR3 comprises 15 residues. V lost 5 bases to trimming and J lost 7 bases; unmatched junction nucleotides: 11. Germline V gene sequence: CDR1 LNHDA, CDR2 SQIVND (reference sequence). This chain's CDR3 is CASSPASGTGFGYTF. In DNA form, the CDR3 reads TGTGCCAGTAGTCCTGCCTCCGGGACAGGGTTTGGCTACACCTTC.

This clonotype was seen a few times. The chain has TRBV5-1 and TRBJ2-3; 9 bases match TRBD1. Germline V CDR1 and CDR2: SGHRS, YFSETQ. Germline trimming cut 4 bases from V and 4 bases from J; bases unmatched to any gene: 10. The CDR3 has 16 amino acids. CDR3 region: CASSRGTGSHSDTQYF. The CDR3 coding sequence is TGCGCCAGCAGCCGAGGGACAGGGTCGCATTCAGATACGCAGTATTTT.

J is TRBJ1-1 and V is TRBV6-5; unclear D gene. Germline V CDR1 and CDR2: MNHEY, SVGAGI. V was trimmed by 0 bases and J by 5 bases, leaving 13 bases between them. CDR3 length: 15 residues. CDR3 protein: CASSYSRHRETEAFF. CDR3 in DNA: TGTGCCAGCAGTTACTCGAGACACCGGGAGACTGAAGCTTTCTTT.

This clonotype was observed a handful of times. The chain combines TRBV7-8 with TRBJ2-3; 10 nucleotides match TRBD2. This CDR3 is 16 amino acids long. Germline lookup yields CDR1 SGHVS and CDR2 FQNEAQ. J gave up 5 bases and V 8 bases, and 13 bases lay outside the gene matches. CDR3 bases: TGTGCCAGCGTTCGTAGCCGAGCGGGGGGGAAAGATACGCAGTATTTT. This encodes CASVRSRAGGKDTQYF.

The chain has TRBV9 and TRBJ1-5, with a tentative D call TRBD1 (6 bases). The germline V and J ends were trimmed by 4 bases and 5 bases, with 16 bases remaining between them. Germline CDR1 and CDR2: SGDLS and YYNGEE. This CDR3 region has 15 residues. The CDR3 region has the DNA TGTGCCAGCAGCCCGGCCGGGGGCGAGTATCAGCCCCAGCATTTT. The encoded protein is CASSPAGGEYQPQHF.

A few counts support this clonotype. The chain's CDR3 is CASSFRTGRNIQYF. In DNA, the CDR3 is TGTGCCAGCAGCTTCCGGACTGGTAGGAACATTCAGTACTTC. The rearrangement links TRBV7-2 to TRBJ2-4, with D perhaps matching TRBD2 (5 bases). V was shortened by 3 bases and J by 7 bases, with 13 bases between the two germline ends. This CDR3 is built from 14 residues. The germline CDR1 and CDR2 sequences are SGHTA and FQGNSA. The entire variable domain, with the rest obtained from reference TRBV7-2 and TRBJ2-4, is as follows: GAGVSQSPSNKVTEKGKDVELRCDPISGHTALYWYRQSLGQGLEFLIYFQGNSAPDKSGLPSDRFSAERTGGSVSTLTIQRTQQEDSAVYLCASSFRTGRNIQYFGAGTRLSVL.